One sample yielded the 11 T cell receptor beta chains listed below, sequenced in a study of neoadjuvant anti-PD-1 for oral cavity cancer. Sequencing used immunoSEQ multiplex PCR; TCRdb keeps in-frame clones, though not all of them. The sample carries some 14,000 clones, 60% to 80% recorded once. The sequences come from PBMCs, collected before nivolumab (anti-PD-1) treatment. These receptors all come from a person aged 40 to 85 with oral cavity squamous cell carcinoma.

The chain couples TRBV27 to TRBJ1-5; D might be TRBD1 (6 bases). Germline values: CDR1 MNHEY, CDR2 SMNVEV (reference sequence). Trimming pared 5 bases from V and 6 bases from J, leaving 20 bases between. This CDR3 is 16 amino acids long. Here the CDR3 DNA reads TGTGCCAGCAGTGTACTAGGGACACCCAAAGGTCAGCCCCAGCATTTT. Translated, it gives CASSVLGTPKGQPQHF.

The table lists this clone with a few counts. This chain links TRBV27 with TRBJ2-3, with TRBD2 identical over 7 bases. Germline trimming cut 5 bases from V and 3 bases from J; bases unmatched to any gene: 5. Germline values: CDR1 MNHEY, CDR2 SMNVEV (reference sequence). The CDR3 is 14 residues long. CDR3 residues: CASSRGGPTDTQYF. CDR3 DNA: TGTGCCAGCAGTCGGGGAGGGCCGACAGATACGCAGTATTTT.

This clone was seen a few times. This sequence joins TRBV27 and TRBJ2-7; 10 bases are shared with TRBD1. Germline lookup yields CDR1 MNHEY and CDR2 SMNVEV (reference sequence). With V trimmed by 5 bases and J by 4 bases, 2 bases remained unmatched. The CDR3 has 13 residues. The CDR3 reads CASSRQGAYEQYF. CDR3 bases: TGTGCCAGCAGTAGACAGGGGGCGTACGAGCAGTACTTC.

The CDR3 is CASSEEKGGTDTQYF. In DNA form, the CDR3 reads TGTGCCAGCAGTGAGGAAAAGGGTGGCACAGATACGCAGTATTTT. V usage is TRBV2 and J usage is TRBJ2-3; no clear D gene. The germline V gene encodes CDR1 SNHLY and CDR2 FYNNEI. Deletions cut 3 bases from V and 1 base from J, with 11 bases between. The CDR3 covers 15 residues.

The rearrangement links TRBV29-1 to TRBJ2-3; possible D gene TRBD1, 5 bases. Looked up from germline, CDR1 is SQVTM and CDR2 is ANQGSEA. The CDR3 extends over 13 amino acids. The V end was cut by 1 base, the J end by 0 bases, with 5 bases between. The CDR3 sequence: CSVEGQSTDTQYF. The CDR3 DNA reads TGCAGCGTTGAAGGACAGAGCACAGATACGCAGTATTTT.

This chain's CDR3 is CASSKIRGSGTEAFF. CDR3 nucleotides: TGTGCCAGCAGCAAAATCAGGGGTTCCGGCACTGAAGCTTTCTTT. The chain couples TRBV21-1 to TRBJ1-1; TRBD1, the D gene given by the table, was not confirmed from the DNA. TRBV21-1 is a pseudogene segment. This CDR3 region has 15 residues.

The chain uses TRBV5-8 and TRBJ1-5; D uncertain. Trimming removed 2 bases at V and 6 bases at J, with 6 bases between. Germline assignment: CDR1 SGHTS and CDR2 YDEGEE. CDR3 length equals 12 residues. The CDR3 spells CASSFVVQPQHF. CDR3 bases: TGTGCCAGCAGCTTTGTAGTTCAGCCCCAGCATTTT. The complete variable domain, with remaining parts taken from reference TRBV5-8 and TRBJ1-5, reads EAGVTQSPTHLIKTRGQQATLRCSPISGHTSVYWYQQALGLGLQFLLWYDEGEERNRGNFPPRFSGRQFPNYSSELNVNALELEDSALYLCASSFVVQPQHFGDGTRLSIL.

This clone showed up just once. The rearrangement links TRBV25-1 to TRBJ1-3, with D possibly matching TRBD1 (5 bases). Per the germline V gene, CDR1 is MGHDK and CDR2 is SYGVNS. The CDR3 totals 14 residues. The ends were cut back, 6 bases at V and 0 bases at J, with 9 bases in the middle. CDR3 sequence reads: CASRGDGSGNTIYF. The CDR3 DNA reads as TGTGCCAGCAGGGGGGACGGCTCTGGAAACACCATATATTTT.

The V gene is TRBV9, the J gene TRBJ2-3, with D possibly TRBD2 on 5 matching bases. V lost 0 bases and J 0 bases, leaving 8 bases between the germline ends. Germline V lookup: CDR1 SGDLS, CDR2 YYNGEE. The CDR3 runs 15 residues. DNA for the CDR3: TGTGCCAGCAGCGTAGTAGCGACTAGCACAGATACGCAGTATTTT. Its translation: CASSVVATSTDTQYF.

V gene TRBV4-1 combines with J gene TRBJ2-3, with D possibly matching TRBD2 (6 bases). Germline assignment: CDR1 MGHRA and CDR2 YSYEKL. The CDR3 consists of 14 residues. The V gene lost 4 bases and the J gene lost 3 bases, with 11 bases spanning the gap. The CDR3 protein is CASSLEGGTDTQYF. The CDR3 DNA sequence: TGCGCCAGCAGCCTGGAGGGCGGGACAGATACGCAGTATTTT.

This chain joins TRBV4-1 and TRBJ1-1; weak D call: TRBD1 (6 bases). Germline CDR1 reads MGHRA; CDR2 reads YSYEKL. Trimming removed 0 bases from V and 1 base from J, with 15 bases in between. This CDR3 is 17 amino acids long. The CDR3 nucleotides are TGCGCCAGCAGCCAAGATCCGGCAGGGGCCCAGAACACTGAAGCTTTCTTT. It specifies CASSQDPAGAQNTEAFF.